The entry that follows covers one T cell receptor (beta chain) sequence. The method was immunoSEQ multiplex PCR; TCRdb's version includes in-frame clones alone and lacks a portion of them. The table includes approximately 30,000 clones, around four fifths detected once. This sample is drawn from a study of blood T cell repertoires in COVID-19. CDR1 and CDR2 from the germline V gene are MDHEN and SYDVKM. The length of the CDR3 is 15 residues. The ends were cut back, 3 bases at V and 1 base at J, with 11 bases in the middle. This clonotype was obtained from a woman aged 60 to 75 with acute or convalescent COVID-19. This sequence joins TRBV28 and TRBJ2-3; D is ambiguous. Sequencing was done on a sample of peripheral blood. Here the CDR3 DNA reads TGTGCCAGCAGTTTGGAGTGGTCGGGCACAGATACGCAGTATTTT. Translation: CASSLEWSGTDTQYF.